This note documents a single T cell receptor beta chain sequence. This clonotype was seen many times. What antigen it recognizes has not been identified. Per-base qualities were not stored, and no clone one base away is much larger. In the ophthalmopathy patients, disease was moderately to severely active, with a Clinical Activity Score of 3 or more, a NOSPECS grade of 4 or more, and a duration of less than 3 months. The study excluded patients with uncontrolled infections, other autoimmune diseases, pregnancy or lactation. Diagnoses were based on clinical symptoms, serum thyroxine and TRAb, thyroid ultrasound and orbital computed tomography. Ficoll-Paque density gradient centrifugation was used to isolate PBMCs from 8.5 to 10 ml of fresh peripheral blood. Trizol reagent was used to extract total RNA, and RNA quality was then checked on an Agilent 2100 Bioanalyzer. This entry comes from a study of T cells in Graves' hyperthyroidism and ophthalmopathy (dated by TCRdb to about 2019). With respect to the entire study: Peripheral blood was collected at initial diagnosis, before any treatment. To identify TCR V-J signatures that set the groups apart, the researchers used a discovery cohort of 100 patients, made up of fewer than 50 with Graves' ophthalmopathy and some 58 with stable Graves' hyperthyroidism. Prospective prediction of ophthalmopathy was tested in an independent validation cohort of fewer than 20 hyperthyroidism patients and 17 patients who later progressed to ophthalmopathy. The 100 discovery patients were randomly split 7:3 into training and test sets. In addition, the study compared T-cell repertoires in thyroid tissue and in blood from six Graves' hyperthyroidism patients. Once sampling was done, hyperthyroidism patients were given methimazole at a starting dose of 30 mg daily, whereas ophthalmopathy patients were given high-dose intravenous methylprednisolone. TCR Vbeta CDR3 sequencing of 135 peripheral blood samples (more than 40 ophthalmopathy, 75 hyperthyroidism and roughly 17 progressor patients) is reported in the paper. Study-wide findings and limitations: Most expanded thyroid clonotypes (frequency above 0.001) were also detected in blood, a finding suggesting that blood repertoires may reflect thyroid immune responses. In validation, the model predicted progression to ophthalmopathy with approximately 71% sensitivity and about 72% specificity, a median of approximately 6.7 months before onset. A model built on a 13 V-J signature distinguished ophthalmopathy from stable hyperthyroidism, reaching about 89% sensitivity and about 81% specificity in cross-validation and 80%/75% in testing. No statistical method was used to fix the sample size in advance, and group allocation was not hidden from the investigators.

TCR beta CDR3 regions were amplified from RNA transcripts. A first-round RT-PCR of the TCR CDR3 used the HTBI primer set with the Qiagen OneStep RT-PCR kit. A second multiplex PCR round built the libraries, followed by size selection and purification. Sequencing of the libraries was done on an Illumina HiSeq2000 using paired-end 100 bp reads. The original pipeline was this. SOAPnuke was used to process the raw data, with reads discarded if the reads contained adapters or uncalled bases, had a mean Phred below 15, or lacked an exact constant-primer or identifier match. High-quality paired reads were merged using COPE v1.2.5, and each unique nucleotide sequence was defined as a clonotype. MiTCR v1.1 was used to align clonotypes to the IMGT TRBV, TRBD and TRBJ reference segments. The analysis was restricted to V-J combinations with a frequency above 0.0001, which together covered roughly 99% of the repertoires. A TCS score was defined as the ratio between F50 (clonal expansion) and ExV (chaos), using BLOSUM62-based TCRdist between CDR3 peptides within each V-J. Welch's t-statistics and random forest reduced around 510 V-J features to 13, which were used in a naive Bayes classifier (R e1071). The public reads were quality trimmed at Q25 with fastp and then assembled into clones with MiXCR by TCRdb, keeping productive beta chains. Rows with one shared CDR3 protein collapse into an entry with the most common genes and DNA. For this entry, the V and J calls and clone size follow TCRdb and not the study's own pipeline. The sample yields about 270,000 distinct CDR3 sequences; over 20% were counted once. Approximately 32% of the sample is taken by the ten largest.

Material for sequencing was blood. This sequence originates from a woman aged 40 to 49 with Graves' ophthalmopathy.

The CDR3 is CASSLVLSRGQPQHF. The nucleotide sequence reads TGTGCCAGCAGTTTAGTACTCTCAAGAGGTCAGCCCCAGCATTTT. The sequence is built from TRBV28 and TRBJ1-5; a confident D gene designation cannot be given. From the germline V gene, CDR1 is MDHEN and CDR2 is SYDVKM. Reading from cysteine to phenylalanine, the CDR3 counts 15 amino acids. The read is trimmed to its CDR3 DNA, 45 bases read in frame from base 1. V and J lose 2 bases and 6 bases, and a span of 14 bases separates them.